This TCR beta chain was identified during a study of cytomegalovirus exposure and HLA in healthy donors (dated by TCRdb to about 2017). Describing the broader study: A later analysis indicated that the 130 or so validation repertoires were generated on the platform also employed for the approximately 700 repertoires of the first cohort. Along with the roughly 670-subject first cohort, a separate validation cohort of over a hundred different subjects was used. The study was designed to test whether signatures of past pathogen exposure could be identified by cataloging public T cell receptors. High-throughput TCR immunosequencing, statistical association of individual TCRs with disease status, and machine learning were combined to predict cytomegalovirus infection status.

Study-wide findings and limitations: Across donors, most TCR sequences were observed very rarely, whereas some public TCRs were present in many individuals. Cytomegalovirus status was reported to be diagnosed by the classifier with high specificity and sensitivity in both the original and validation cohorts. In vitro tests confirmed that a few of the cytomegalovirus-associated TCR beta chains recognize cytomegalovirus antigens. A total of fewer than 200 TCR beta chains were listed by the study as associated with cytomegalovirus. All 120 repertoires were used to score co-occurrence in the validation cohort in a later analysis, because that analysis had no HLA typing for the cohort. Subsequent analysis determined that TCRs grouped into clusters in the first cohort also showed a tendency toward co-occurrence across the roughly 120 validation repertoires, and 94% of cluster scores exceeded 0. According to the authors, the approach could potentially be generalized to other disease states and immunological phenotypes.

The donors belonged to the validation cohort of under 150 subjects, which was separate from the approximately 610-subject first cohort. V sheds 0 bases and J sheds 0 bases, leaving 15 bases between their ends. From the cysteine through the phenylalanine, the CDR3 covers 17 amino acids. Only CDR3 DNA is held: 51 bases, read in frame from base 1. CDR1 and CDR2 (SGHRS, YFSETQ) derive from the germline V gene. Library preparation used the immunoSEQ multiplex PCR assay. From the authors' description of their analysis: To diagnose cytomegalovirus status from the catalog of TCR beta chain sequences, a statistical classification framework was built. The source is immuneACCESS, and TCRdb retained only in-frame sequences with V and J called. Part of the clones is not carried over; for the studies checked, unresolved V genes explain less than half of this, and the remainder is unexplained. D and trimming come from the DNA, and the V and J calls and clone size come from that table. This sample has a few hundred thousand clones in its table, and over 80% of those were observed once. The leading ten clones occupy more than 1% of the sample.

A remark on this clone: This clone's antigen is unknown. Base qualities are not recorded, but no much larger clone differs from it by a single base.

This sequence uses TRBV5-1 and TRBJ1-2; the best D guess is TRBD1, with 5 bases matching. This clonotype was sampled from a woman aged 18-29 years in good health and CMV-seronegative. Sequencing used PBMCs. The CDR3 region: CASSLDPQGRSNYGYTF. At the DNA level, the sequence is TGCGCCAGCAGCTTGGACCCTCAGGGAAGGTCTAACTATGGCTACACCTTC.